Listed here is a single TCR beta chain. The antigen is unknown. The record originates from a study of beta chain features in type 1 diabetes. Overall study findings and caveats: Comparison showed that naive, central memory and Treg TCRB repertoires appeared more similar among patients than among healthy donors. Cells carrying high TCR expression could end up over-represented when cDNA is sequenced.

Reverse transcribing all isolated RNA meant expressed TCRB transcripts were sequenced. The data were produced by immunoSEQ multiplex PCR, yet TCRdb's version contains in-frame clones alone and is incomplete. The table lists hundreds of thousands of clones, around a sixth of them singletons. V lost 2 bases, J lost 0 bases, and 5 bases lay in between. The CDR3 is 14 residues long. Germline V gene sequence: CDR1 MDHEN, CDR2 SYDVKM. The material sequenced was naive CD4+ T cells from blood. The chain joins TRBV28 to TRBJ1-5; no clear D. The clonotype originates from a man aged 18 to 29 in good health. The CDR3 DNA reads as TGTGCCAGCAGTTTAGGGGATAGCAATCAGCCCCAGCATTTT. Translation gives CASSLGDSNQPQHF.